Below are 12 T cell receptor beta chains sequenced from a single sample in a study of glioma-infiltrating T cells. Using RNA template, CDR3s of TCR alpha and beta were amplified with iRepertoire arm-PCR. TCRdb ran MiXCR on the multiplex PCR reads and lists one entry per CDR3 protein. The profile shows 300,000 to 450,000 distinct CDR3 sequences, 41% of them singletons. The sequenced material came from glioma tissue, nonneoplastic brain tissue, or PBMCs (not recorded which). Source of these receptors: a human donor with low-grade glioma or glioblastoma, undergoing nonglioma brain surgery, or in good health (not recorded which).

This clonotype was picked up a small number of times. The V and J genes are TRBV7-9 and TRBJ2-1, with D tentatively TRBD1 or TRBD2 (5 bases each). This CDR3 has 14 residues. V lost 10 bases, J lost 2 bases, and 15 bases lay in between. Germline loops: CDR1 SEHNR, CDR2 FQNEAQ (reference sequence). The CDR3 DNA is TGTGCCAACAGAGGGGTGGTCCCCTACAATGAGCAGTTCTTC. It encodes CANRGVVPYNEQFF.

This clonotype has at least ten counts. The DNA for the CDR3 is TGCAGTGCTATCAGACGGGGGGACCCCACAGATACGCAGTATTTT. Encoded protein: CSAIRRGDPTDTQYF. The chain recombines TRBV20-1 with TRBJ2-3; 7 nucleotides line up with TRBD2. V trimming: 4 bases; J trimming: 2 bases; junction bases outside the gene matches: 9. The CDR3 runs 15 residues. The germline V gene has CDR1 DFQATT and CDR2 SNEGSKA (reference sequence).

The J gene is TRBJ1-5, the V gene TRBV5-4, with 7 bases lining up with TRBD1. J was trimmed by 9 bases and V by 3 bases; bases with no gene match: 9. Per germline, CDR1 SGHNT and CDR2 YYREEE (reference sequence). The CDR3 is 14 residues long. DNA for the CDR3: TGTGCCAGCAGCTCTCAGGGACCAGGGGGGCCCCAGCATTTT. It yields the protein CASSSQGPGGPQHF.

The gene calls are TRBV15 and TRBJ2-7; D not certain. Germline V gene lookup returns CDR1 LNHNV and CDR2 YYDKDF (reference sequence). The CDR3 loop spans 13 amino acids. The V and J ends lost 1 base and 7 bases respectively, with 11 bases between them. As DNA, the CDR3 is TGTGCCACCAGCAGAGTTGGACCTATGGAGCAGTACTTC. It encodes CATSRVGPMEQYF. Combining the CDR3 with reference TRBV15 and TRBJ2-7 gives the whole variable domain DAMVIQNPRYQVTQFGKPVTLSCSQTLNHNVMYWYQQKSSQAPKLLFHYYDKDFNNEADTPDNFQSRRPNTSFCFLDIRSPGLGDTAMYLCATSRVGPMEQYFGPGTRLTVT.

V gene TRBV7-9 combines with J gene TRBJ2-7; D tentatively reads TRBD1 or TRBD2 (5 bases each). The V gene's germline CDR1 is SEHNR and CDR2 FQNEAQ (reference sequence). The ends were cut back, 1 base at V and 0 bases at J, with 19 bases in the middle. This CDR3 is 18 amino acids long. The CDR3 DNA is TGTGCCAGCAGCTTAGATTTCCTCCGGGACGCCGGCTCCTACGAGCAGTACTTC. Encoded protein: CASSLDFLRDAGSYEQYF.

Comment on this clonotype: The junction does not match germline at one end; this may be a read error. The gene calls are TRBV20-1 and TRBJ2-7; D not resolved. Germline loops: CDR1 DFQATT, CDR2 SNEGSKA (reference sequence). The CDR3 loop spans 14 amino acids. CDR3 coding DNA: TGCAGTGCTAGAGATATAGTACCCTCCAACGAGCAGTACTTC. It codes for CSARDIVPSNEQYF.

The rearrangement joins TRBV12-3 or TRBV12-4 to TRBJ1-2; D possibly corresponds to TRBD1 (6 bases). This CDR3 comprises 14 residues. V shed 8 bases and J shed 8 bases, with 21 bases lying between them. The CDR3 is CASSNTGPSYGYTF. CDR3 coding DNA: TGTGCCAGCTCGAACACAGGGCCCAGCTACGGCTACACCTTC.

This clonotype appeared a few times. The chain joins TRBV6-1 to TRBJ1-2; 9 bases map to TRBD1. V was clipped by 5 bases and J by 2 bases; unmatched bases: 6. CDR3 length: 15 residues. Germline CDR1 and CDR2: MNHNS and SASEGT. CDR3 protein: CASSTSGTGNYGYTF. The DNA of the CDR3 is TGTGCCAGCAGTACCTCCGGGACAGGGAACTATGGCTACACCTTC.

As DNA, the CDR3 is TGCGCCAGCAGCCAAGTGGGCTTCAGGGCTAATGAAAAACTGTTTTTT. As protein: CASSQVGFRANEKLFF. The rearrangement links TRBV4-3 to TRBJ1-4; TRBD1 is a possible D gene (5 bases). The CDR3 consists of 16 residues. V lost 1 base and J lost 3, with 12 bases in between. Per the germline V gene, CDR1 is LGHNA and CDR2 is YSLEER.

There are a few counts of this clonotype. The chain has TRBV4-3 and TRBJ2-7; D gene uncertain. Germline CDR1 and CDR2: LGHNA and YSLEER. The germline V and J ends were trimmed by 0 bases and 3 bases, with 24 bases remaining between them. CDR3 length equals 19 residues. CDR3 protein: CASSQEFRWVTSTIYEQYF. DNA for the CDR3: TGCGCCAGCAGCCAAGAATTTAGGTGGGTCACCAGCACAATCTACGAGCAGTACTTC.

The chain is built from TRBV3-1 and TRBJ1-3; D is unresolved. The V gene's germline CDR1 is LGHDT and CDR2 YNNKEL (reference sequence). V shed 1 base and J shed 0 bases, with 10 bases lying between them. The CDR3 sequence is 16 residues long. The CDR3: CASSQGQPSSGNTIYF. CDR3 coding DNA: TGTGCCAGCAGCCAAGGGCAACCCTCCTCTGGAAACACCATATATTTT.

A remark on this clonotype: Germline and junction disagree at one end, which may indicate a read error. The CDR3 loop reads CSARDPQGVTDMQYF. CDR3 coding DNA: TGCAGTGCTAGAGATCCCCAGGGGGTAACAGATATGCAGTATTTT. J is TRBJ2-3 and V is TRBV20-1; 7 nucleotides align to TRBD1. Germline loops: CDR1 DFQATT, CDR2 SNEGSKA (reference sequence). The CDR3 is 15 amino acids.